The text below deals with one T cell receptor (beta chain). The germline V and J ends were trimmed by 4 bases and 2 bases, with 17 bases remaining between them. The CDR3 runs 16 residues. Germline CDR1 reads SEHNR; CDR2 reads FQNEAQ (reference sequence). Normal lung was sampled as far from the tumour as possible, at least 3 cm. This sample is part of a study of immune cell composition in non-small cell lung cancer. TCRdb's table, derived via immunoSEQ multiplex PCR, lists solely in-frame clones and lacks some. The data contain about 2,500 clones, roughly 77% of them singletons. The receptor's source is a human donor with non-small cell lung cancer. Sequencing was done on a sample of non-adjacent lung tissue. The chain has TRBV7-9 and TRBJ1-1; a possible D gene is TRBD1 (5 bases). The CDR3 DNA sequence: TGTGCCAGCAGCTGGGGGGGAGGGCTGGGAAACACTGAAGCTTTCTTT. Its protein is CASSWGGGLGNTEAFF.